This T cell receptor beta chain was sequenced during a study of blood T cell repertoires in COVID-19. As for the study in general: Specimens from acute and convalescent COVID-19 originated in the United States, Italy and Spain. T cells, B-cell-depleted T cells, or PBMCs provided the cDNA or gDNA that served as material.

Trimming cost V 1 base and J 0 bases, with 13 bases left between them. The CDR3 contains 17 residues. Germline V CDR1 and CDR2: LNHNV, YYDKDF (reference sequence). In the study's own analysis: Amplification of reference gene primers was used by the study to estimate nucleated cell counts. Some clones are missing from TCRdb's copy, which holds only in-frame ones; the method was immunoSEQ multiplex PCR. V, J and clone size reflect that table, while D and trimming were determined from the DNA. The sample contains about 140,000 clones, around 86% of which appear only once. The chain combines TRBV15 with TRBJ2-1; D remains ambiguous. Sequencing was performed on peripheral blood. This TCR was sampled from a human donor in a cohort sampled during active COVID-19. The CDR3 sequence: CATSRGLSASSYNEQFF. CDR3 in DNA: TGTGCCACCAGCAGAGGGTTATCAGCGAGCTCCTACAATGAGCAGTTCTTC.